This TCR beta chain was profiled in a study of blood T cell repertoires in COVID-19. The wider study: The United States, Italy and Spain were the sources of the acute and convalescent COVID-19 samples.

The protocol was immunoSEQ multiplex PCR, while the TCRdb copy is restricted to in-frame clones and leaves out a portion. The sample gives approximately 120,000 clones, about four fifths of which show up once; approximately 17% is in the top ten. It was during active infection that Seattle patients were enrolled and then longitudinally followed. Germline CDR1 is KGHSH and CDR2 is LQKENI. The CDR3 sequence is 17 residues long. The V end was cut by 0 bases, the J end by 3 bases, with 15 bases between. J is TRBJ1-3 and V is TRBV18, with TRBD1 as a possible D gene (5 bases). Sequencing input: peripheral blood. The receptor comes from a man aged 25-40 years with COVID-19, enrolled during active disease. In DNA, the CDR3 is TGTGCCAGCTCACCACCTGGGACTCTCGTACGTGGAAACACCATATATTTT. Its protein is CASSPPGTLVRGNTIYF.